These T cell receptor beta chains were read from a single sample in a study of identical twins. TCRdb itself ran the 5' RACE reads through MiXCR, one entry per CDR3 protein. The sample lists around 370,000 distinct CDR3 sequences; around 9% were seen once. The sequenced material came from naive T cells sorted from blood. The receptor set was obtained from a woman between 50 and 59 years old in good health. Each CDR3 is given without its conserved first and last residue. Part of the rows lack a size; the others show once, few, many or a class for expanded clones.

CDR3 protein: ASSQDIISGSNDEQY
V gene: TRBV3-1
clone size: few
CDR3 length: 15
J gene: TRBJ2-7

CDR3 protein: ASSVLPAGGRDTQY
V gene: TRBV6-4
clone size: few
CDR3 length: 14
J gene: TRBJ2-3

CDR3 protein: ASSPGTPGELF
V gene: TRBV12-3/TRBV12-4
clone size: many
CDR3 length: 11
J gene: TRBJ2-2

CDR3 protein: SARDKDGLAGRNEQF
V gene: TRBV20-1
clone size: -
CDR3 length: 15
J gene: TRBJ2-1

CDR3 protein: ASSQWRAGGEQF
V gene: TRBV3-1
clone size: -
CDR3 length: 12
J gene: TRBJ2-1

CDR3 protein: ASSSADPTENYGST
V gene: TRBV11-2
clone size: few
CDR3 length: 14
J gene: TRBJ1-2

CDR3 protein: ATSREMALSGANVLT
V gene: TRBV15
clone size: -
CDR3 length: 15
J gene: TRBJ2-6

CDR3 protein: ASSPPSGRVNNEQF
V gene: TRBV25-1
clone size: few
CDR3 length: 14
J gene: TRBJ2-1

CDR3 protein: SARDRDGRFSYDQY
V gene: TRBV20-1
clone size: -
CDR3 length: 14
J gene: TRBJ2-7

CDR3 protein: SAFSLTSGIDNEQF
V gene: TRBV20-1
clone size: few
CDR3 length: 14
J gene: TRBJ2-1

CDR3 protein: ASSPDRAYNEQF
V gene: TRBV7-3
clone size: few
CDR3 length: 12
J gene: TRBJ2-1

CDR3 protein: ASSLLLSQTTQETQY
V gene: TRBV7-8
clone size: few
CDR3 length: 15
J gene: TRBJ2-5

CDR3 protein: ASRRDGSNQPQH
V gene: TRBV28
clone size: many
CDR3 length: 12
J gene: TRBJ1-5

CDR3 protein: ASSQSPRPNEQF
V gene: TRBV3-1
clone size: few
CDR3 length: 12
J gene: TRBJ2-1

CDR3 protein: ASSFRQGGTDTQY
V gene: TRBV5-1
clone size: many
CDR3 length: 13
J gene: TRBJ2-3

CDR3 protein: ASSPLGQGYTEAF
V gene: TRBV13
clone size: few
CDR3 length: 13
J gene: TRBJ1-1

CDR3 protein: ASSSFSPQGTDTQY
V gene: TRBV5-1
clone size: -
CDR3 length: 14
J gene: TRBJ2-3

CDR3 protein: SARPEGQGVNEQF
V gene: TRBV20-1
clone size: many
CDR3 length: 13
J gene: TRBJ2-1

CDR3 protein: ASSSSPPSYSNQPQH
V gene: TRBV27
clone size: few
CDR3 length: 15
J gene: TRBJ1-5

CDR3 protein: ASTTLSLPYEAF
V gene: TRBV14
clone size: few
CDR3 length: 12
J gene: TRBJ1-1

CDR3 protein: ASSLDGTALSNYGYT
V gene: TRBV5-1
clone size: few
CDR3 length: 15
J gene: TRBJ1-2

CDR3 protein: ATSDLGTSGSGYEQF
V gene: TRBV24-1
clone size: -
CDR3 length: 15
J gene: TRBJ2-1

CDR3 protein: ASSLGDRVLETQY
V gene: TRBV5-1
clone size: -
CDR3 length: 13
J gene: TRBJ2-5

CDR3 protein: SIPDPRLVGVQQF
V gene: TRBV20-1
clone size: few
CDR3 length: 13
J gene: TRBJ2-1

CDR3 protein: SVEEGLYLETQY
V gene: TRBV29-1
clone size: -
CDR3 length: 12
J gene: TRBJ2-5

CDR3 protein: ASSSSGTRGEQF
V gene: TRBV6-5
clone size: few
CDR3 length: 12
J gene: TRBJ2-1

CDR3 protein: ASSDPGQRERSSGNTIY
V gene: TRBV7-9
clone size: -
CDR3 length: 17
J gene: TRBJ1-3

CDR3 protein: SARSGNVGFYEQY
V gene: TRBV20-1
clone size: -
CDR3 length: 13
J gene: TRBJ2-7

CDR3 protein: SAPQKRATRFTDTQY
V gene: TRBV20-1
clone size: -
CDR3 length: 15
J gene: TRBJ2-3

CDR3 protein: AISESPLGPNNKQF
V gene: TRBV10-3
clone size: -
CDR3 length: 14
J gene: TRBJ2-1

CDR3 protein: ASSHPGTSGRGEQF
V gene: TRBV4-1
clone size: few
CDR3 length: 14
J gene: TRBJ2-1

CDR3 protein: ASSYSSLQETQY
V gene: TRBV6-5
clone size: -
CDR3 length: 12
J gene: TRBJ2-5

CDR3 protein: ASSEGPAQGVSGNTIY
V gene: TRBV2
clone size: many
CDR3 length: 16
J gene: TRBJ1-3

CDR3 protein: ASSYPGGNIQY
V gene: TRBV28
clone size: -
CDR3 length: 11
J gene: TRBJ2-4

CDR3 protein: ASSVDWYNEQF
V gene: TRBV9
clone size: -
CDR3 length: 11
J gene: TRBJ2-1

CDR3 protein: ASSQESGLKSNEQF
V gene: TRBV3-1
clone size: few
CDR3 length: 14
J gene: TRBJ2-1

CDR3 protein: SVVGTNQETQY
V gene: TRBV29-1
clone size: few
CDR3 length: 11
J gene: TRBJ2-5